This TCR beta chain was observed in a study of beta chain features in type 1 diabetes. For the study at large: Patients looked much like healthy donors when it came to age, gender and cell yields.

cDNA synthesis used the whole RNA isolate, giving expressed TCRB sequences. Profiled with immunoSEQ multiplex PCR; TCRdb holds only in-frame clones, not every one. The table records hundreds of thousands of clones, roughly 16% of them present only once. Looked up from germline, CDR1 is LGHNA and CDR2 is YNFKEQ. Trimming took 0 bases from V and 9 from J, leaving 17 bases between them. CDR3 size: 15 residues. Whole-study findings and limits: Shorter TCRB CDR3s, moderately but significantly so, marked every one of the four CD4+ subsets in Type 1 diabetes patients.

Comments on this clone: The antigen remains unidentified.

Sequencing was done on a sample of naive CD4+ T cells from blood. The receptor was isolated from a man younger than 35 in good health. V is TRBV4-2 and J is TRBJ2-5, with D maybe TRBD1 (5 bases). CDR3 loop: CASSQEKDRGRAQYF. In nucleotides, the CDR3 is TGTGCCAGCAGCCAAGAAAAGGATAGGGGCAGGGCCCAGTACTTC.